The 21 T cell receptor beta chains presented below share a single source sample, sequenced in a study of spatial heterogeneity in lung cancer. Using its own MiXCR run on the 5' RACE reads, TCRdb lists one record per CDR3 protein. The sample lists 25,000 or so distinct CDR3 sequences, about 6% occurring once. Time point denoted: blood at routine non-recurrence follow-up after resection. No cells were sorted before sequencing. The whole RNA sequenced was extracted from tumor, nontumor lung or frozen PBMC. The input for sequencing was PBMCs, taken at follow-up. The receptors originated from a male donor with early-stage non-small cell lung cancer.

This clonotype came up many times. J is TRBJ2-7 and V is TRBV2; D is unresolved. Looked up from germline, CDR1 is SNHLY and CDR2 is FYNNEI. The CDR3 runs 14 residues. V was trimmed by 4 bases and J by 6 bases, leaving 16 bases between them. The CDR3 spells CASSALVWPLEQYV. In DNA, the CDR3 is TGTGCCAGCAGTGCCCTGGTCTGGCCTCTCGAGCAGTACGTC.

In its sample, this clonotype was seen many times. This rearrangement joins TRBV2 to TRBJ1-5; D gene unclear. CDR1 and CDR2 (germline): SNHLY, FYNNEI. Trimming stripped 5 bases from V and 7 bases from J, with 6 bases between. This CDR3 region has 11 residues. The CDR3 DNA sequence: TGTGCCAGCAGTTACGGCCAGCCCCAGCATTTT. Translated, it gives CASSYGQPQHF.

This clonotype was seen ten or more times. V is TRBV12-3 or TRBV12-4 and J is TRBJ2-2; no clear D. Deletions cut 6 bases from V and 1 base from J, with 9 bases between. The CDR3 totals 14 residues. For the CDR3, the DNA is TGTGCCAGCAGGAGGACGGGGAACACCGGGGAGCTGTTTTTT. Its protein is CASRRTGNTGELFF.

V usage is TRBV10-3 and J usage is TRBJ1-5, with D tentatively TRBD1 (6 bases). From germline, CDR1 is ENHRY and CDR2 SYGVKD. The CDR3 has 15 residues. Trimming cost V 6 bases and J 4 bases, with 16 bases left between them. The CDR3 here is CAISPIGGGNQPQHF. The DNA for the CDR3 is TGTGCCATCAGCCCCATAGGGGGGGGTAATCAGCCCCAGCATTTT.

This clonotype is deemed medium-sized. The chain carries TRBV4-3 and TRBJ2-3; the match to TRBD1 covers 9 bases. This CDR3 comprises 14 residues. CDR1 is LGHNA and CDR2 is YSLEER in the germline V gene. Trimming removed 4 bases from V and 4 bases from J; junction bases left unmatched: 3. CDR3: CASSLRQGADTQYF. For the CDR3, the DNA is TGCGCCAGCAGCCTTCGACAGGGGGCAGATACGCAGTATTTT.

In its sample, this clonotype was seen many times. The chain combines TRBV6-2 or TRBV6-3 with TRBJ1-2; D call uncertain. CDR1 is MNHEY and CDR2 is SVGEGT in the germline V gene. The CDR3 loop spans 11 amino acids. Trimming removed 7 bases at V and 1 base at J, with 4 bases between. The CDR3 region has the DNA TGTGCCAGCACAGATAACTATGGCTACACCTTC. Amino acid sequence: CASTDNYGYTF.

As regards this clonotype: A much larger clone differs from this one at a single base, so this may be a read error. This sequence joins TRBV9 and TRBJ2-3; D may correspond to TRBD1 or TRBD2 (5 bases each). Looked up from germline, CDR1 is SGDLS and CDR2 is YYNGEE. The CDR3 loop spans 15 amino acids. V dropped 2 bases and J dropped 6 bases, with 16 bases sitting between them. Here the CDR3 DNA reads TGTGCCAGCAGCGTTAGTGGGACGGCTTTGGATACGCAGTATTTT. Its protein product is CASSVSGTALDTQYF.

This clonotype was seen many times. The V and J genes are TRBV15 and TRBJ1-5; the D is unclear. V lost 1 base, J lost 7 bases, and 17 bases lay in between. The CDR3 loop spans 16 amino acids. CDR1 LNHNV and CDR2 YYDKDF come from the germline V gene (reference sequence). The CDR3 here is CATSRASLTTGQPQHF. CDR3 sequence (DNA): TGTGCCACCAGCAGAGCCTCACTCACGACCGGGCAGCCCCAGCATTTT. The full variable domain, with the rest looked up from reference TRBV15 and TRBJ1-5, is DAMVIQNPRYQVTQFGKPVTLSCSQTLNHNVMYWYQQKSSQAPKLLFHYYDKDFNNEADTPDNFQSRRPNTSFCFLDIRSPGLGDTAMYLCATSRASLTTGQPQHFGDGTRLSIL.

At least ten counts were recorded for this clonotype. Sequence at one end of the junction differs from germline and may be a read error. The chain couples TRBV7-7 to TRBJ2-5, with TRBD2 as a possible D gene (7 bases). The CDR3 extends over 14 amino acids. Germline CDR1 is SSHAT and CDR2 is FNYEAQ (reference sequence). The CDR3 DNA reads as TGTGCTAGCAGCTTAGGGGGAGGGCAAGAGACCCAGTACTTC. This codes for CASSLGGGQETQYF. The complete variable domain, with remaining parts taken from reference TRBV7-7 and TRBJ2-5, reads GAGVSQSPRYKVTKRGQDVTLRCDPISSHATLYWYQQALGQGPEFLTYFNYEAQPDKSGLPSDRFSAERPEGSISTLTIQRTEQRDSAMYRCASSLGGGQETQYFGPGTRLLVL.

This clonotype was observed a few times. The J gene is TRBJ1-1, the V gene TRBV27; 7 bases agree with TRBD1. Germline lookup yields CDR1 MNHEY and CDR2 SMNVEV (reference sequence). The CDR3 length is 15 residues. Trimming at V came to 6 bases and at J to 2 bases, leaving 9 bases not matched to a gene. The CDR3 DNA reads as TGTGCCAGCAGAACCGGGACAGTCCAAAACACTGAAGCTTTCTTT. Its translation is CASRTGTVQNTEAFF.

This clonotype has a count of ten or more. CDR3 protein: CSARVTGGRTGELFF. Here the CDR3 DNA reads TGCAGTGCTAGAGTCACAGGGGGACGGACCGGGGAGCTGTTTTTT. This chain links TRBV20-1 with TRBJ2-2; 8 bases match TRBD1. The CDR3 totals 15 residues. Germline values: CDR1 DFQATT, CDR2 SNEGSKA (reference sequence). Losses at the gene ends were 1 base for V and 5 bases for J; bases not matched to a gene: 6.

This clonotype occurred many times. For the CDR3, the DNA is TGCGCCAGCAGCGTAAACCCGGGGGAGACCCAGTACTTC. This codes for CASSVNPGETQYF. This chain uses TRBV5-1 with TRBJ2-5, with a weak D call TRBD2 (5 bases). Germline CDR1 SGHRS, CDR2 YFSETQ. The V gene lost 4 bases and the J gene lost 5 bases, with 12 bases spanning the gap. CDR3 length equals 13 residues.

This clonotype was seen at least ten times. V gene TRBV19 combines with J gene TRBJ1-5; 8 nucleotides align to TRBD1. The germline CDR1 and CDR2 sequences are LNHDA and SQIVND (reference sequence). There are 16 residues in the CDR3. V lost 9 bases, J lost 4 bases, and 14 bases stayed unmatched. The CDR3 reads CASLANFGTGNQPQHF. CDR3 DNA: TGTGCCAGCCTTGCTAATTTTGGGACAGGAAATCAGCCCCAGCATTTT. The variable domain in full, completed from reference TRBV19 and TRBJ1-5, reads DGGITQSPKYLFRKEGQNVTLSCEQNLNHDAMYWYRQDPGQGLRLIYYSQIVNDFQKGDIAEGYSVSREKKESFPLTVTSAQKNPTAFYLCASLANFGTGNQPQHFGDGTRLSIL.

This clonotype was found a few times. The chain combines TRBV27 with TRBJ1-1; D unresolved. The CDR3 is 14 residues long. V lost 11 bases and J lost 4, with 20 bases in between. Germline CDR1 MNHEY, CDR2 SMNVEV (reference sequence). The CDR3 sequence: CASAEDPPLTEAFF. CDR3 coding DNA: TGTGCCTCCGCTGAAGACCCTCCACTCACTGAAGCTTTCTTT.

This clonotype was counted ten times or more. The chain is built from TRBV29-1 and TRBJ2-5; no definite D call. The CDR3 totals 13 residues. V was pared by 3 bases and J by 2 bases, with 10 bases between. Germline V gene data show CDR1 as SQVTM and CDR2 as ANQGSEA. The CDR3 nucleotides are TGCAGCGTTGATGGGCCAGTTCAAGAGACCCAGTACTTC. Translation: CSVDGPVQETQYF.

This clonotype was detected many times. V and J are TRBV2 and TRBJ1-1; D perhaps matches TRBD1 (6 bases). CDR3 size: 13 residues. Germline-derived CDR1 and CDR2 are SNHLY and FYNNEI. Between the trimmed V and J ends, which lost 5 bases and 8 bases, there was a span of 15 bases. The CDR3 DNA reads TGTGCCAGCAGTCCGACAGGATTATTCGAAGCTTTCTTT. Protein product: CASSPTGLFEAFF.

In its sample, this clonotype was seen many times. J is TRBJ1-1 and V is TRBV27, with TRBD1 matching over 7 bases. The V segment lost 3 bases and the J segment 9 bases; nucleotides outside the gene matches: 4. This CDR3 is 12 amino acids long. Germline values: CDR1 MNHEY, CDR2 SMNVEV (reference sequence). The CDR3 DNA reads as TGTGCCAGCAGTTTGACAGGGCAAAAAGCTTTCTTT. Translated, it gives CASSLTGQKAFF.

This clonotype was counted ten times or more. The V gene is TRBV29-1, the J gene TRBJ1-2, with D unresolved. V was cut by 2 bases and J by 4 bases, with 8 bases left in between. The germline V gene has CDR1 SQVTM and CDR2 ANQGSEA. The CDR3 is 12 amino acids. CDR3 sequence: CSVERQIYGYTF. Here the CDR3 DNA reads TGCAGCGTTGAACGCCAGATCTATGGCTACACCTTC.

This clonotype was found many times. This chain uses TRBV2 with TRBJ2-1, with D possibly called TRBD1 or TRBD2 (5 bases each). The germline V and J ends were trimmed by 7 bases and 6 bases, with 13 bases remaining between them. The CDR3 loop spans 13 amino acids. Per the germline V gene, CDR1 is SNHLY and CDR2 is FYNNEI. CDR3 bases: TGTGCCAGCACGGGGCCCGCCCTCAATGAGCAGTTCTTC. This codes for CASTGPALNEQFF.

This clonotype was observed many times. V usage is TRBV12-3 or TRBV12-4 and J usage is TRBJ1-1, with 7 bases matching TRBD1. This CDR3 is 15 amino acids long. Trimming removed 4 bases from V and 1 base from J; junction bases left unmatched: 6. The CDR3 loop reads CASSSAAGGNTEAFF. The CDR3 coding sequence is TGTGCCAGCAGTTCGGCGGCAGGGGGGAACACTGAAGCTTTCTTT.

This clonotype showed up just a few times. This chain connects TRBV9 to TRBJ2-1, with TRBD1 matching over 7 bases. There are 15 residues in the CDR3. The ends lost 0 bases at V and 4 bases at J; junction bases unmatched: 4. CDR1 and CDR2 (germline): SGDLS, YYNGEE. As DNA, the CDR3 is TGTGCCAGCAGCGTAGAGGGACAGAATTACAATGAGCAGTTCTTC. It yields the protein CASSVEGQNYNEQFF.